What follows are 30 T cell receptor beta chains derived from one specimen sequenced in a study of control samples from healthy donors and cancer patients. The protocol was immunoSEQ multiplex PCR, while the TCRdb copy is restricted to in-frame clones and leaves out a portion. The profile shows roughly 69,000 clones, around 80% of them singletons. The source material was blood. The receptors originated from a man aged 55-75 years in good health.

The chain recombines TRBV28 with TRBJ2-7, with TRBD2 matching 7 bases. Looked up from germline, CDR1 is MDHEN and CDR2 is SYDVKM. CDR3 length equals 15 residues. J lost 4 bases, V lost 3 bases, and 9 bases had no gene match. CDR3 protein: CASSLGLAGAYEQYF. As DNA, the CDR3 is TGTGCCAGCAGTTTGGGCTTAGCGGGTGCGTACGAGCAGTACTTC. Supplemented by reference TRBV28 and TRBJ2-7, the full variable domain reads DVKVTQSSRYLVKRTGEKVFLECVQDMDHENMFWYRQDPGLGLRLIYFSYDVKMKEKGDIPEGYSVSREKKERFSLILESASTNQTSMYLCASSLGLAGAYEQYFGPGTRLTVT.

This clone showed up just once. V and J are TRBV2 and TRBJ1-5; 7 bases align to TRBD1. V lost 4 bases, J lost 6 bases, and 12 bases stayed unmatched. The CDR3 is 16 residues long. In germline, CDR1 is SNHLY, CDR2 FYNNEI. This CDR3 reads CASSAGGTAWGQPQHF. The CDR3 DNA follows: TGTGCCAGCAGTGCTGGGGGGACAGCCTGGGGTCAGCCCCAGCATTTT. Supplemented by reference TRBV2 and TRBJ1-5, the full variable domain reads EPEVTQTPSHQVTQMGQEVILRCVPISNHLYFYWYRQILGQKVEFLVSFYNNEISEKSEIFDDQFSVERPDGSNFTLKIRSTKLEDSAMYFCASSAGGTAWGQPQHFGDGTRLSIL.

The chain couples TRBV19 to TRBJ1-5, with D maybe TRBD1 (6 bases). The CDR3 totals 15 residues. The germline V gene has CDR1 LNHDA and CDR2 SQIVND (reference sequence). V dropped 0 bases and J dropped 9 bases, with 15 bases sitting between them. The CDR3 protein is CASSIELQGRRPQHF. The CDR3 coding sequence is TGTGCCAGTAGTATAGAGCTTCAGGGGCGCAGGCCCCAGCATTTT.

V gene TRBV5-1 combines with J gene TRBJ2-5; 11 nucleotides match TRBD2. From germline, CDR1 is SGHRS and CDR2 YFSETQ. CDR3 length equals 16 residues. After removal of 2 bases from V and 2 bases from J, the junction contained 5 bases not matched to a gene. The CDR3 nucleotides are TGCGCCAGCAGCTTTAGCGGGAGGGGAACTCAAGAGACCCAGTACTTC. Its translation: CASSFSGRGTQETQYF.

As concerns this clone: The same CDR3 arises from other DNA sequences in this sample as well. V gene TRBV6-5 combines with J gene TRBJ2-7; 10 nucleotides agree with TRBD2. Germline V gene sequence: CDR1 MNHEY, CDR2 SVGAGI. The CDR3 is made up of 13 amino acids. The trim removed 6 bases at V and 6 bases at J, leaving 5 bases unmatched. The CDR3 DNA reads as TGTGCCAGCAGCCCAGCGGGAGGGGGCGAGCAGTACTTC. This encodes CASSPAGGGEQYF.

The gene calls are TRBV5-1 and TRBJ2-5; 10 nucleotides line up with TRBD2. Germline trimming cut 3 bases from V and 3 bases from J; bases unmatched to any gene: 2. The CDR3 sequence is 14 residues long. Germline V gene lookup returns CDR1 SGHRS and CDR2 YFSETQ. The DNA of the CDR3 is TGCGCCAGCAGCTGGCTAGCGGGAGAAGAGACCCAGTACTTC. Its translation is CASSWLAGEETQYF. Drawing the rest from reference TRBV5-1 and TRBJ2-5, the complete variable domain is KAGVTQTPRYLIKTRGQQVTLSCSPISGHRSVSWYQQTPGQGLQFLFEYFSETQRNKGNFPGRFSGRQFSNSRSEMNVSTLELGDSALYLCASSWLAGEETQYFGPGTRLLVL.

The chain combines TRBV11-2 with TRBJ2-1, with a tentative D call TRBD2 (5 bases). Germline loops: CDR1 SGHAT, CDR2 FQNNGV. The V end was cut by 3 bases, the J end by 7 bases, with 16 bases between. The CDR3 totals 15 residues. CDR3 in amino acids: CASSFAALGANEQFF. In DNA form, the CDR3 reads TGTGCCAGCAGCTTTGCGGCATTGGGAGCAAATGAGCAGTTCTTC.

The chain is built from TRBV7-9 and TRBJ2-6, with 8 bases fitting TRBD1. The CDR3 totals 16 residues. With 5 bases clipped from V and 2 bases from J, the junction kept 5 bases outside the gene matches. Germline V CDR1 and CDR2: SEHNR, FQNEAQ (reference sequence). The CDR3: CASSKNRGTGANVLTF. The CDR3 bases are TGTGCCAGCAGCAAAAACAGGGGGACTGGGGCCAACGTCCTGACTTTC.

In its sample, this clone was seen a few times. CDR3 protein: CATSREFGGTDTQYF. CDR3 sequence (DNA): TGTGCCACCAGCAGAGAATTTGGCGGCACAGATACGCAGTATTTT. The V gene is TRBV15, the J gene TRBJ2-3; D remains unclear. V gave up 0 bases and J gave up 1 base, with 8 bases separating them. The CDR3 is 15 residues long. The germline CDR1 and CDR2 sequences are LNHNV and YYDKDF (reference sequence).

J is TRBJ2-3 and V is TRBV6-6; maybe TRBD1 (6 bases). The CDR3 covers 16 residues. V dropped 2 bases and J dropped 4 bases, with 16 bases sitting between them. Germline V CDR1 and CDR2: MNHNY, SVGAGI (reference sequence). For the CDR3, the DNA is TGTGCCAGCAGTTACCGGGACAAAAGGGTCCCAGATACGCAGTATTTT. Translation: CASSYRDKRVPDTQYF.

The chain is built from TRBV19 and TRBJ2-1; 10 nucleotides match TRBD2. This CDR3 spans 15 amino acids. V lost 8 bases, J lost 0 bases, and 4 bases stayed unmatched. Per germline, CDR1 LNHDA and CDR2 SQIVND (reference sequence). Here the CDR3 reads CASGSGGASYNEQFF. The DNA for the CDR3 is TGTGCCAGTGGAAGCGGGGGGGCCTCCTACAATGAGCAGTTCTTC.

The V and J genes are TRBV6-5 and TRBJ1-6; no firm D call. The CDR3 covers 13 residues. In germline, CDR1 is MNHEY, CDR2 SVGAGI. The V end lost 6 bases, the J end lost 7 bases, and 10 bases lay between the germline ends. CDR3 nucleotides: TGTGCCAGCAGGACCGATAGGAATTCACCCCTCCACTTT. As protein: CASRTDRNSPLHF.

The chain links TRBV27 to TRBJ2-5, with D possibly TRBD2 on 6 matching bases. CDR3 length: 17 residues. V was cut by 4 bases and J by 7 bases, with 25 bases left in between. Germline-derived CDR1 and CDR2 are MNHEY and SMNVEV (reference sequence). CDR3 protein: CASSSGSAARTGGTQYF. CDR3 in DNA: TGTGCCAGCAGTTCAGGGTCGGCGGCACGAACCGGGGGGACCCAGTACTTC.

The genes are TRBV5-6 and TRBJ2-6; a weak D match, TRBD1 (5 bases). The CDR3 is 17 residues long. V was shortened by 4 bases and J by 0 bases, with 14 bases between the two germline ends. Germline assignment: CDR1 SGHDT and CDR2 YYEEEE. Written as DNA, the CDR3 is TGTGCCAGCAGCACCCGGACAAGATCCTCTGGGGCCAACGTCCTGACTTTC. Its translation: CASSTRTRSSGANVLTF.

This clone came up a few times. This chain joins TRBV11-2 and TRBJ1-2, with D perhaps TRBD1 (5 bases). CDR1 is SGHAT and CDR2 is FQNNGV in the germline V gene. The CDR3 runs 15 residues. Trimming left V 3 bases short and J 3 bases short, with 14 bases between. The CDR3 DNA sequence: TGTGCCAGCAGCTTTTCAGGGAAGACGCACTATGGCTACACCTTC. It encodes CASSFSGKTHYGYTF. The full variable domain, in which reference TRBV11-2 and TRBJ1-2 provide the parts outside the CDR3, is EAGVAQSPRYKIIEKRQSVAFWCNPISGHATLYWYQQILGQGPKLLIQFQNNGVVDDSQLPKDRFSAERLKGVDSTLKIQPAKLEDSAVYLCASSFSGKTHYGYTFGSGTRLTVV.

This rearrangement joins TRBV7-9 to TRBJ2-7; unclear D gene. The CDR3 is 12 amino acids. The germline CDR1 and CDR2 sequences are SEHNR and FQNEAQ (reference sequence). Trimming cost V 5 bases and J 7 bases, with 12 bases left between them. The CDR3: CASSPLWVEQYF. The CDR3 region has the DNA TGTGCCAGCAGCCCTCTGTGGGTTGAGCAGTACTTC. The full variable domain, completed using reference TRBV7-9 and TRBJ2-7, is DTGVSQNPRHKITKRGQNVTFRCDPISEHNRLYWYRQTLGQGPEFLTYFQNEAQLEKSRLLSDRFSAERPKGSFSTLEIQRTEQGDSAMYLCASSPLWVEQYFGPGTRLTVT.

The gene calls are TRBV6-2 or TRBV6-3 and TRBJ1-1; D call uncertain. This CDR3 has 13 residues. The V and J ends lost 2 bases and 2 bases respectively, with 6 bases between them. Germline lookup yields CDR1 MNHEY and CDR2 SVGEGT. DNA for the CDR3: TGTGCCAGCAGTTACCACAGCAACACTGAAGCTTTCTTT. Protein: CASSYHSNTEAFF.

The chain couples TRBV29-1 to TRBJ1-1; D unresolved. V was trimmed by 4 bases and J by 3 bases, leaving 9 bases between them. There are 12 residues in the CDR3. Per germline, CDR1 SQVTM and CDR2 ANQGSEA. The CDR3 nucleotides read TGCAGCGTTGTCCGGTCGGACACTGAAGCTTTCTTT. This translates into CSVVRSDTEAFF.

The rearrangement joins TRBV19 to TRBJ2-1, with 7 nucleotides matching TRBD2. Germline V gene lookup returns CDR1 LNHDA and CDR2 SQIVND (reference sequence). The V segment lost 6 bases and the J segment 0 bases; nucleotides outside the gene matches: 5. The CDR3 totals 15 residues. CDR3 protein: CASRLGGSSYNEQFF. The DNA of the CDR3 is TGTGCCAGTAGATTGGGCGGGAGCTCCTACAATGAGCAGTTCTTC.

The chain joins TRBV19 to TRBJ1-2, with D unclear. The CDR3 spans 16 residues. CDR1 and CDR2 from the germline V gene are LNHDA and SQIVND (reference sequence). The V and J ends lost 3 bases and 6 bases respectively, with 20 bases between them. The CDR3 spells CASSMIGPGRINGYTF. The CDR3 DNA sequence: TGTGCCAGTAGTATGATAGGACCGGGCCGAATCAATGGCTACACCTTC.

The chain recombines TRBV19 with TRBJ2-1; D might be TRBD1 (5 bases). With 2 bases removed from V and 3 bases from J, the gap between germline ends came to 17 bases. Germline CDR1 reads LNHDA; CDR2 reads SQIVND (reference sequence). This CDR3 is 17 amino acids long. The CDR3: CASSIPPQGKFYNEQFF. The CDR3 DNA follows: TGTGCCAGTAGTATACCACCCCAGGGAAAGTTCTACAATGAGCAGTTCTTC.

The chain couples TRBV11-3 to TRBJ2-7, with a possible D match to TRBD1 (5 bases). Germline CDR1 reads SGHNT; CDR2 reads YENEEA. Trimming took off 1 base at V and 2 bases at J, with 12 bases between the two ends. CDR3 length: 15 amino acids. The CDR3 DNA reads TGTGCCAGCAGCTTAGCTGCAGGGTACGCCTACGAGCAGTACTTC. Translation: CASSLAAGYAYEQYF. The full variable domain, rest sourced from reference TRBV11-3 and TRBJ2-7, is EAGVVQSPRYKIIEKKQPVAFWCNPISGHNTLYWYLQNLGQGPELLIRYENEEAVDDSQLPKDRFSAERLKGVDSTLKIQPAELGDSAVYLCASSLAAGYAYEQYFGPGTRLTVT.

This sequence joins TRBV4-3 and TRBJ1-2, with 8 bases fitting TRBD1. CDR1 and CDR2 (germline): LGHNA, YSLEER. The CDR3 is made up of 19 amino acids. Trimming at V came to 2 bases and at J to 0 bases, leaving 14 bases not matched to a gene. The CDR3 DNA reads TGCGCCAGCAGCCAATTCACACAGGACAGGGTAACCCCTAACTATGGCTACACCTTC. As protein: CASSQFTQDRVTPNYGYTF.

This chain uses TRBV24-1 with TRBJ1-1; D perhaps matches TRBD1 (5 bases). Between the trimmed V and J ends, which lost 2 bases and 11 bases, there was a span of 14 bases. Germline V gene data show CDR1 as KGHDR and CDR2 as SFDVKD. The CDR3 runs to 13 residues. The CDR3 DNA is TGTGCCACCAGTGATTCGACAGTACGGGGGGCTTTCTTT. Protein product: CATSDSTVRGAFF.

This clone has only one observation. The V call is TRBV29-1, the J call TRBJ2-3; D not resolved. The CDR3 is 13 residues long. V lost 6 bases and J lost 0, with 10 bases in between. Germline V lookup: CDR1 SQVTM, CDR2 ANQGSEA. The DNA for the CDR3 is TGCAGCGTAAACCCTTACAGCACAGATACGCAGTATTTT. This encodes CSVNPYSTDTQYF.

This clone is termed medium-sized. J is TRBJ2-7 and V is TRBV2; no definite D call. CDR3 length: 12 amino acids. Deletions cut 3 bases from V and 5 bases from J, with 8 bases between. Germline V gives CDR1 SNHLY, CDR2 FYNNEI. CDR3 amino acids: CASSDGVDEQYF. The CDR3 DNA follows: TGTGCCAGCAGTGATGGGGTTGACGAGCAGTACTTC.

This clone showed up just a few times. The sample holds other DNA sequences that translate to the same CDR3. The chain combines TRBV19 with TRBJ1-4; TRBD1 agrees at 8 bases. The V segment lost 5 bases and the J segment 5 bases; nucleotides outside the gene matches: 7. Germline loops: CDR1 LNHDA, CDR2 SQIVND (reference sequence). This CDR3 has 15 amino acids. CDR3 bases: TGTGCCAGTAGTGCCAACAGGGGGTCAAATGAAAAACTGTTTTTT. Amino acids: CASSANRGSNEKLFF.

In DNA, the CDR3 is TGTGCCAGCAGCCTTTCGGCTAGCGGGAGGGATACGCAGTATTTT. Encoded protein: CASSLSASGRDTQYF. The chain links TRBV9 to TRBJ2-3; 11 bases line up with TRBD2. Germline CDR1 reads SGDLS; CDR2 reads YYNGEE. V trimming: 4 bases; J trimming: 6 bases; junction bases outside the gene matches: 7. This CDR3 is 15 amino acids long.

This sequence joins TRBV7-2 and TRBJ1-2; 9 bases line up with TRBD1. The J segment lost 4 bases and the V segment lost 5 bases, leaving 5 bases of the junction unmatched. The germline gives CDR1 SGHTA, CDR2 FQGNSA. The CDR3 runs to 14 residues. The chain's CDR3 is CASSQDRGGYGYTF. DNA of the CDR3: TGTGCCAGCAGCCAGGACAGGGGCGGCTATGGCTACACCTTC.

The rearrangement links TRBV12-3 or TRBV12-4 to TRBJ1-5, with unresolved D. This CDR3 has 13 amino acids. Trimming cost V 2 bases and J 7 bases, with 9 bases left between them. The CDR3 loop reads CASSLWPDQPQHF. In nucleotides, the CDR3 is TGTGCCAGCAGTTTATGGCCGGACCAGCCCCAGCATTTT.